Listed below are T cell receptor beta chains from one sample, sequenced in a study of T cell repertoires in cytomegalovirus infection. Using its own MiXCR run on the reads, TCRdb lists one record per CDR3 protein. The table shows 35,000 or so distinct CDR3 sequences, with roughly half occurring only once. Their antigens remain unidentified. Sequencing was performed on CD8+ T cells from cultured PBMCs, taken from culture after CMV antigen stimulation. The receptors here all came from a human donor in good health (CMV status not recorded). Some clones in this sample may be carry-over from other donors' samples. Each CDR3 is given with its conserved first and last residue. Fields, in order: D gene, V gene, J gene, clone size, CDR3 DNA, CDR3 protein. A D gene is named only where the DNA matches it firmly. A row's size may be missing; if present it is once, few, many or a size class.

D gene: .
V gene: TRBV6-1
J gene: TRBJ1-3
clone size: few
CDR3 DNA: TGTGCCAGCAGTCCCCGGGATGGTGGAAACACCATATATTTT
CDR3 protein: CASSPRDGGNTIYF

D gene: TRBD1
V gene: TRBV7-6
J gene: TRBJ2-1
clone size: few
CDR3 DNA: TGTGCCAGCAGCTTAGGGGGGACAGTCTCCTACAATGAGCAGTTCTTC
CDR3 protein: CASSLGGTVSYNEQFF

D gene: .
V gene: TRBV7-9
J gene: TRBJ1-2
clone size: .
CDR3 DNA: TGTGCCAGCAGCGCATTAACGAAGCCGATACCTAACTATGGCTACACCTTC
CDR3 protein: CASSALTKPIPNYGYTF

D gene: .
V gene: TRBV12-3/TRBV12-4
J gene: TRBJ2-7
clone size: .
CDR3 DNA: TGTGCCAGCAGTTGGGGTGCCTACGAGCAGTACTTC
CDR3 protein: CASSWGAYEQYF

D gene: TRBD2
V gene: TRBV7-9
J gene: TRBJ2-1
clone size: .
CDR3 DNA: TGTGCCAGCAGCTTTACTAGCGATGAGCAGTTCTTC
CDR3 protein: CASSFTSDEQFF

D gene: TRBD2
V gene: TRBV27
J gene: TRBJ2-1
clone size: .
CDR3 DNA: TGTGCCAGCAGTTATATGGGGGGGGGGTATAATGAGCAGTTCTTC
CDR3 protein: CASSYMGGGYNEQFF

D gene: TRBD1
V gene: TRBV7-9
J gene: TRBJ2-1
clone size: .
CDR3 DNA: TGTGCCAGCAGCCCTCCGGGACAGGGGAGGAATGAGCAGTTCTTC
CDR3 protein: CASSPPGQGRNEQFF

D gene: .
V gene: TRBV27
J gene: TRBJ2-1
clone size: few
CDR3 DNA: TGTGCCAGCAGTTTTCCTTCTATGGCCGGTGAGCAGTTCTTC
CDR3 protein: CASSFPSMAGEQFF

D gene: .
V gene: TRBV20-1
J gene: TRBJ2-7
clone size: .
CDR3 DNA: TGCAGTGCTAGAAGGGGGTCGGAAAACGAGCAGTACTTC
CDR3 protein: CSARRGSENEQYF

D gene: TRBD1
V gene: TRBV7-4
J gene: TRBJ2-7
clone size: .
CDR3 DNA: TGTGCCAGCAGCCCCCGGGACAGGAGCTACGAGCAGTACTTC
CDR3 protein: CASSPRDRSYEQYF

D gene: .
V gene: TRBV27
J gene: TRBJ2-1
clone size: .
CDR3 DNA: TGTGCCAGCAGTTTAACCGCTTGGGCACTCCACAATGAGCAGTTCTTC
CDR3 protein: CASSLTAWALHNEQFF

D gene: TRBD2
V gene: TRBV11-2
J gene: TRBJ2-1
clone size: .
CDR3 DNA: TGTGCCAGCAGCTACCAACCGGGACTAGCCCACAATGAGCAGTTCTTC
CDR3 protein: CASSYQPGLAHNEQFF

D gene: TRBD1
V gene: TRBV2
J gene: TRBJ2-3
clone size: .
CDR3 DNA: TGTGCCAGCAACAAGAACAGGGGAGGCACAGATACGCAGTATTTT
CDR3 protein: CASNKNRGGTDTQYF

D gene: TRBD1
V gene: TRBV28
J gene: TRBJ1-1
clone size: .
CDR3 DNA: TGTGCCAGCAGTTTGACAGGGAGGAACACTGAAGCTTTCTTT
CDR3 protein: CASSLTGRNTEAFF

D gene: .
V gene: TRBV7-6
J gene: TRBJ2-6
clone size: few
CDR3 DNA: TGTGCCAGCAGCGAAGACCCCGGGGCCAACGTCCTGACTTTC
CDR3 protein: CASSEDPGANVLTF

D gene: .
V gene: TRBV7-9
J gene: TRBJ2-6
clone size: .
CDR3 DNA: TGTGCCAGCAGCTTAGGTTCTCCACGCTCTGGGGCCAACGTCCTGACTTTC
CDR3 protein: CASSLGSPRSGANVLTF

D gene: .
V gene: TRBV7-1
J gene: TRBJ2-3
clone size: .
CDR3 DNA: TGTGCCAGCAGCCCCCGTTCGGATACGCAGTATTTT
CDR3 protein: CASSPRSDTQYF

D gene: .
V gene: TRBV7-8
J gene: TRBJ2-5
clone size: .
CDR3 DNA: TGTGCCAGCAGCTTAGCGGGGGATGAACAAGAGACCCAGTACTTC
CDR3 protein: CASSLAGDEQETQYF

D gene: .
V gene: TRBV7-9
J gene: TRBJ2-1
clone size: many
CDR3 DNA: TGTGCCAGCAGGTACATCCCCAATGAGCAGTTCTTC
CDR3 protein: CASRYIPNEQFF

D gene: .
V gene: TRBV7-6
J gene: TRBJ2-7
clone size: few
CDR3 DNA: TGTGCCAGCAGCTTGGGGGGCCCCGCCTACGAGCAGTACTTC
CDR3 protein: CASSLGGPAYEQYF

D gene: .
V gene: TRBV19
J gene: TRBJ1-2
clone size: .
CDR3 DNA: TGTGCCAGTAGCCGGACTGGATCTAACTATGGCTACACCTTC
CDR3 protein: CASSRTGSNYGYTF

D gene: .
V gene: TRBV7-2
J gene: TRBJ2-1
clone size: .
CDR3 DNA: TGTGCCGGCAGCCCCCGGACAGTCAATGAGCAGTTCTTC
CDR3 protein: CAGSPRTVNEQFF

D gene: TRBD2
V gene: TRBV5-5
J gene: TRBJ2-7
clone size: .
CDR3 DNA: TGTGCCAGCAGTGGGACTAGCGGGACAGGGGAGCAGTACTTC
CDR3 protein: CASSGTSGTGEQYF

D gene: .
V gene: TRBV27
J gene: TRBJ1-4
clone size: few
CDR3 DNA: TGTGCCAGCAGTCCCGGACAGCTTAATGAAAAACTGTTTTTT
CDR3 protein: CASSPGQLNEKLFF

D gene: TRBD1
V gene: TRBV28
J gene: TRBJ2-7
clone size: .
CDR3 DNA: TGTGCCAGCAGTTTCCTCCCCCCGCGGGACAGGGGCTACGAGCAGTACTTC
CDR3 protein: CASSFLPPRDRGYEQYF

D gene: .
V gene: TRBV7-9
J gene: TRBJ2-1
clone size: .
CDR3 DNA: TGTGCCAGTGGAATTTACAATGAGCAGTTCTTC
CDR3 protein: CASGIYNEQFF

D gene: .
V gene: TRBV7-3
J gene: TRBJ2-3
clone size: .
CDR3 DNA: TGTGCCAGCAGCTTGATCCCCGGGGATACGCAGTATTTT
CDR3 protein: CASSLIPGDTQYF

D gene: .
V gene: TRBV5-5
J gene: TRBJ2-2
clone size: .
CDR3 DNA: TGTGCCAGCAGCTTGACAGGGACGGGGACCGGGGAGCTGTTTTTT
CDR3 protein: CASSLTGTGTGELFF

D gene: .
V gene: TRBV7-4
J gene: TRBJ1-5
clone size: .
CDR3 DNA: TGTGCCAGCAGCTTAGCAGGGGAGCCCCAGCATTTT
CDR3 protein: CASSLAGEPQHF

D gene: TRBD2
V gene: TRBV6-5
J gene: TRBJ2-1
clone size: .
CDR3 DNA: TGTGCCAGCAGACGGACTAGCGGGAGGACCGGGGGAGGGTACAATGAGCAGTTCTTC
CDR3 protein: CASRRTSGRTGGGYNEQFF

D gene: .
V gene: TRBV4-1
J gene: TRBJ2-3
clone size: .
CDR3 DNA: TGCGCCAGCAGCCGCGCTAGGGCTAGCACAGATACGCAGTATTTT
CDR3 protein: CASSRARASTDTQYF

D gene: TRBD1
V gene: TRBV18
J gene: TRBJ2-6
clone size: .
CDR3 DNA: TGTGCCAGCTCACCCTCCAGGGGGACTGGGGCCAACGTCCTGACTTTC
CDR3 protein: CASSPSRGTGANVLTF